This is a list of T cell receptor beta chains from one sample in a study of CD8+CD57+ T cells in acquired aplastic anemia. From the reads, TCRdb called clonotypes with MiXCR, one entry per CDR3 protein. The sample yields more than 150,000 distinct CDR3 sequences, nearly 50% seen once. The specimen was sorted CD4+, CD8+, or CD8+CD57+ T cells (not recorded which) from PBMCs. These receptor sequences come from a human donor with aplastic anemia. Both conserved end residues are part of each CDR3. Fields, in order: clone size, V gene, J gene, D gene, CDR3 protein, CDR3 DNA. D genes are given only for firm matches. Clone sizes are given selectively: once, few, many, or a class where the clone is expanded.

few	TRBV29-1	TRBJ2-5	NA	CSVPGGVSF	TGCAGCGTACCCGGTGGGGTCAGCTTC
once	TRBV6-1	TRBJ1-6	NA	CASSRPFAEPNSPLHF	TGTGCCAGCAGTCGCCCGTTCGCAGAGCCTAATTCACCCCTCCACTTT
few	TRBV25-1	TRBJ1-6	NA	CASSGPNNSPLHF	TGTGCCTCGTCGGGTCCAAACAATTCACCCCTCCACTTT
many	TRBV19	TRBJ1-6	NA	CASSVKGHTSPLHF	TGTGCCAGTAGTGTAAAGGGGCACACTTCACCCCTCCACTTT
many	TRBV12-3/TRBV12-4	TRBJ2-5	TRBD2	CASSLSGTETQYF	TGTGCCAGCAGTTTGAGCGGGACTGAGACCCAGTACTTC
NA	TRBV19	TRBJ2-4	NA	CASSTAGSGTNIQYF	TGTGCCAGTAGTACAGCCGGTTCCGGGACCAACATTCAGTACTTC
NA	TRBV10-3	TRBJ2-3	TRBD2	CAISKPQRTSGPTDTQYF	TGTGCCATCAGTAAACCACAAAGGACTAGCGGGCCCACAGATACGCAGTATTTT
many	TRBV7-2	TRBJ2-2	TRBD2	CASSPGTSGSRTGELFF	TGTGCCAGCAGCCCCGGGACTAGCGGGAGTAGAACCGGGGAGCTGTTTTTT
many	TRBV19	TRBJ2-7	TRBD2	CASSPPPLRTSGREGREQYF	TGTGCCAGTAGTCCTCCCCCATTAAGGACTAGCGGGAGAGAGGGCCGCGAGCAGTACTTC
once	TRBV27	TRBJ2-3	NA	CASSLRRADAQYF	TGTGCCAGCAGCCTGAGACGAGCAGATGCGCAGTATTTT
NA	TRBV15	TRBJ1-5	NA	CATSTANSNQPQHF	TGTGCCACCAGCACGGCGAATAGCAATCAGCCCCAGCATTTT
NA	TRBV29-1	TRBJ2-7	TRBD1	CSVTGGISYEQYF	TGCAGCGTGACAGGGGGAATCTCCTACGAGCAGTACTTC
many	TRBV20-1	TRBJ1-1	NA	CSARDRGGGTEAFF	TGCAGTGCTAGGGATCGTGGGGGGGGCACTGAAGCTTTCTTT
once	TRBV29-1	TRBJ1-1	NA	CSSYRTQTGTEAFF	TGCAGCAGTTATAGGACACAGACGGGCACTGAAGCTTTCTTT
NA	TRBV15	TRBJ2-3	TRBD2	CATSRDPPVSGTRGTDTQYF	TGTGCCACCAGCAGAGATCCCCCCGTTAGCGGGACGCGGGGCACAGATACGCAGTATTTT
many	TRBV9	TRBJ2-3	NA	CASSATAGQGTDTQYF	TGTGCCAGCAGCGCCACAGCAGGGCAGGGCACAGATACGCAGTATTTT
many	TRBV29-1	TRBJ1-1	NA	CSVEGTQGTEAFF	TGCAGCGTTGAAGGGACTCAGGGCACTGAAGCTTTCTTT
NA	TRBV7-9	TRBJ2-7	NA	CASSSQFYEQYF	TGTGCCAGCAGCTCTCAATTCTACGAGCAGTACTTC
NA	TRBV5-1	TRBJ1-1	TRBD1	CASSLLIQGVRTEAFF	TGCGCCAGCAGCTTGCTCATCCAGGGGGTAAGAACTGAAGCTTTCTTT
NA	TRBV7-6	TRBJ1-2	NA	CASSSGGGTNYGYTF	TGTGCCAGCAGCTCTGGAGGGGGAACTAACTATGGCTACACCTTC
NA	TRBV5-6	TRBJ1-2	NA	CASSLGIRDIYTF	TGTGCCAGCAGCCTAGGTATCCGGGACATCTACACCTTC
NA	TRBV11-1	TRBJ2-3	NA	CASSQQGPSTDTQYF	TGTGCCAGCAGCCAGCAGGGACCTAGCACAGATACGCAGTATTTT
many	TRBV25-1	TRBJ2-7	NA	CASSGGVQGGFKF	TGTGCCAGCAGTGGGGGCGTGCAGGGAGGATTTAAGTTC
once	TRBV7-2	TRBJ2-3	NA	CASSQMADTQYF	TGTGCCAGCAGCCAAATGGCAGATACGCAGTATTTT
NA	TRBV24-1	TRBJ2-3	NA	CATSIGGISTDTQYF	TGTGCCACCAGCATAGGGGGAATCAGCACAGATACGCAGTATTTT
NA	TRBV10-3	TRBJ2-5	TRBD1	CAISATGVTETQYF	TGTGCCATCAGTGCAACAGGGGTAACGGAGACCCAGTACTTC
NA	TRBV20-1	TRBJ2-1	NA	CSASGLAYNEQFF	TGCAGTGCTAGCGGGCTAGCCTACAATGAGCAGTTCTTC
NA	TRBV10-3	TRBJ1-3	TRBD1	CAISGTGGGNTIYF	TGTGCCATCAGTGGGACAGGGGGAGGAAACACCATATATTTT
many	TRBV9	TRBJ2-2	NA	CASSARDLLGELFF	TGTGCCAGCAGCGCCCGGGACCTATTGGGGGAGCTGTTTTTT
few	TRBV20-1	TRBJ2-7	TRBD2	CSAIGLAGGREQYF	TGCAGTGCGATAGGACTAGCGGGAGGGCGCGAGCAGTACTTC
NA	TRBV25-1	TRBJ2-3	TRBD2	CASSESGLAVTDTQYF	TGTGCCAGCAGTGAATCGGGACTAGCGGTGACAGATACGCAGTATTTT
many	TRBV7-8	TRBJ1-1	TRBD1	CASSFGEDRGRTTEAFF	TGTGCCAGCAGCTTCGGGGAGGACAGGGGGCGAACAACTGAGGCTTTCTTT
few	TRBV7-9	TRBJ1-1	NA	CASSFLEAFF	TGTGCCAGCAGCTTCCTCGAAGCTTTCTTT
few	TRBV9	TRBJ2-7	TRBD1	CASSVDGQGADEQYF	TGTGCCAGCAGCGTAGATGGGCAGGGGGCAGACGAGCAGTACTTC
NA	TRBV10-3	TRBJ2-2	TRBD2	CAISASGWQLNTGELFF	TGTGCCATCAGTGCTAGCGGGTGGCAACTGAACACCGGGGAGCTGTTTTTT
many	TRBV5-5	TRBJ1-1	NA	CASSLSAARPQNTEAFF	TGTGCCAGCAGCTTGTCGGCAGCCCGACCCCAGAACACTGAAGCTTTCTTT
NA	TRBV28	TRBJ1-2	TRBD1	CASRTPQGARGYTF	TGTGCCAGCAGAACCCCACAGGGGGCGCGGGGCTACACCTTC
many	TRBV30	TRBJ2-7	TRBD1	CAWTGTGSYEQYF	TGTGCCTGGACCGGGACAGGGTCCTACGAGCAGTACTTC
once	TRBV20-1	TRBJ1-6	TRBD1	CSAFDRGNSPLHF	TGCAGTGCTTTTGACAGGGGTAATTCACCCCTCCACTTT
many	TRBV29-1	TRBJ2-3	NA	CSVEQGRTQYF	TGCAGCGTTGAACAGGGCCGGACGCAGTATTTT
NA	TRBV19	TRBJ1-2	NA	CASSLLHKDGYTF	TGTGCCAGTAGTCTACTACACAAGGATGGCTACACCTTC
NA	TRBV7-3	TRBJ2-2	TRBD2	CASSPRPGLAGDGELFF	TGTGCCAGCAGCCCGCGTCCGGGACTAGCGGGAGACGGGGAGCTGTTTTTT